This T cell receptor beta chain was retrieved from a study of blood T cell repertoires in COVID-19. Study-level information: Samples taken during acute and convalescent COVID-19 were collected in the United States, Italy and Spain.

Original processing notes: Nucleated cell counts were estimated from reference gene primer amplification. The assay was immunoSEQ multiplex PCR, and TCRdb's table has in-frame clones only and misses some. D and trimming were read from the DNA, whereas the V and J calls and clone size are those reported in that table. The data hold 200,000 to 300,000 clones, with around four fifths observed a single time. The ends were cut back, 3 bases at V and 0 bases at J, with 12 bases in the middle. The CDR3 sequence is 16 residues long. Per the germline V gene, CDR1 is LNHDA and CDR2 is SQIVND (reference sequence).

This clonotype originated in a woman aged 60 to 75 with active or convalescent COVID-19. The chain links TRBV19 to TRBJ1-5; D not certain. The sample was peripheral blood. CDR3 residues: CASSIRGHPSNQPQHF. DNA of the CDR3: TGTGCCAGTAGTATCCGAGGGCACCCTAGCAATCAGCCCCAGCATTTT.